The 23 T cell receptor beta chains in this list originate from one sample, sequenced in a study of cytomegalovirus exposure and HLA in healthy donors. This PCR relied on a set of 60 Vbeta primers and 13 Jbeta primers. Sequencing used immunoSEQ multiplex PCR; TCRdb keeps in-frame clones, though not all of them. The sample has some 86,000 clones, around 75% seen once; the top ten hold around 15%. Sequencing was carried out using PBMCs. These receptors were taken from a woman between 35 and 50 years old in good health and CMV-seropositive.

The genes are TRBV18 and TRBJ1-5; perhaps TRBD1 as D (6 bases). This CDR3 is 15 amino acids long. The germline V gene encodes CDR1 KGHSH and CDR2 LQKENI. Trimming took off 4 bases at V and 4 bases at J, with 14 bases between the two ends. CDR3 region: CASSQSGGGNQPQHF. For the CDR3, the DNA is TGTGCCAGCTCACAAAGCGGGGGCGGGAATCAGCCCCAGCATTTT.

This chain links TRBV7-3 with TRBJ2-2; TRBD2 agrees at 14 bases. Germline V gene lookup returns CDR1 SGHTA and CDR2 FQGTGA. The length of the CDR3 is 16 residues. With V trimmed by 4 bases and J by 5 bases, 3 bases remained unmatched. The CDR3 is CASSSGLAGVTGELFF. CDR3 nucleotides: TGTGCCAGCAGCTCGGGACTAGCGGGAGTTACCGGGGAGCTGTTTTTT.

The chain recombines TRBV4-2 with TRBJ1-2; D remains unclear. Per the germline V gene, CDR1 is LGHNA and CDR2 is YNFKEQ. V dropped 0 bases and J dropped 2 bases, with 10 bases sitting between them. The CDR3 length is 15 residues. The CDR3 loop is CASSQDLNLNYGYTF. In nucleotides, the CDR3 is TGTGCCAGCAGCCAAGATCTGAACCTAAACTATGGCTACACCTTC.

The V gene is TRBV19, the J gene TRBJ1-5; D is ambiguous. Looked up from germline, CDR1 is LNHDA and CDR2 is SQIVND (reference sequence). V shed 5 bases and J shed 2 bases, with 13 bases lying between them. This CDR3 is 15 amino acids long. The CDR3 is CASSSGSAGNQPQHF. CDR3 nucleotides: TGTGCCAGTAGTTCTGGGAGCGCGGGCAATCAGCCCCAGCATTTT.

The rearrangement joins TRBV6-5 to TRBJ1-3; D perhaps matches TRBD1 (5 bases). The V end was cut by 6 bases, the J end by 6 bases, with 18 bases between. Germline CDR1 MNHEY, CDR2 SVGAGI. The CDR3 covers 15 residues. The CDR3 DNA sequence: TGTGCCAGCAGCCAGCGGGGGGACCTCTTAAACACCATATATTTT. Its translation is CASSQRGDLLNTIYF.

The chain carries TRBV7-9 and TRBJ2-3, with D possibly being TRBD1 (6 bases). The germline V gene encodes CDR1 SEHNR and CDR2 FQNEAQ (reference sequence). The CDR3 spans 16 residues. V lost 4 bases, J lost 2 bases, and 16 bases lay in between. Written as DNA, the CDR3 is TGTGCCAGCAGCTCCCTTAGAGGGGGTTACACAGATACGCAGTATTTT. Translation: CASSSLRGGYTDTQYF.

The chain joins TRBV7-2 to TRBJ1-2; D not certain. There are 14 residues in the CDR3. V shed 1 base and J shed 8 bases, with 14 bases lying between them. Germline CDR1 reads SGHTA; CDR2 reads FQGNSA. This CDR3 is CASSLVREGSGYTF. CDR3 bases: TGTGCCAGCAGCTTAGTAAGGGAGGGTTCCGGCTACACCTTC.

The chain combines TRBV25-1 with TRBJ1-2, with D uncertain. Germline CDR1 is MGHDK and CDR2 is SYGVNS. The CDR3 is made up of 12 amino acids. V lost 4 bases and J 4 bases, leaving 7 bases between the germline ends. CDR3 nucleotide sequence: TGTGCCAGCAGTGCGAGCATCTATGGCTACACCTTC. Protein: CASSASIYGYTF.

The chain is built from TRBV28 and TRBJ2-7; 9 bases are shared with TRBD1. This CDR3 has 14 residues. Looked up from germline, CDR1 is MDHEN and CDR2 is SYDVKM. The junction had 4 bases not matched to a gene; V was cut back by 4 bases and J by 3 bases. This chain's CDR3 is CASSSYRGLYEQYF. The DNA of the CDR3 is TGTGCCAGCAGTTCCTACAGGGGGCTCTACGAGCAGTACTTC.

With respect to this clone: A junction end diverges from the germline sequence, so it may reflect a read error. Additional DNA sequences in this sample encode the identical CDR3. The chain is built from TRBV5-5 and TRBJ1-1; D gene ambiguous. The CDR3 length is 11 residues. The germline CDR1 and CDR2 sequences are SGHKS and YYEKEE (reference sequence). The CDR3 DNA reads TGTGCCAGCAGCCCCGGGAGTGAAGCTTTCTTC. Protein: CASSPGSEAFF.

This chain links TRBV5-1 with TRBJ1-1; D is uncertain. The CDR3 extends over 13 amino acids. V was trimmed by 4 bases and J by 5 bases, leaving 12 bases between them. CDR1 is SGHRS, CDR2 YFSETQ, per germline. CDR3 region: CASSDTEGTEAFF. The DNA of the CDR3 is TGCGCCAGCAGCGACACCGAGGGTACTGAAGCTTTCTTT.

CDR3 sequence reads: CSVAGGEAFF. The CDR3, as DNA: TGCAGCGTTGCCGGCGGTGAAGCTTTCTTT. The chain joins TRBV29-1 to TRBJ1-1; D uncertain. Trimming cost V 4 bases and J 7 bases, with 7 bases left between them. The CDR3 is 10 amino acids. Germline V lookup: CDR1 SQVTM, CDR2 ANQGSEA.

The sample holds one count of this clone. The genes are TRBV18 and TRBJ1-1; 8 bases are a match to TRBD1. This CDR3 contains 14 residues. J gave up 11 bases and V 3 bases, and 11 bases lay outside the gene matches. The V gene's germline CDR1 is KGHSH and CDR2 LQKENI. The CDR3 spells CASSPQGQEGYAFF. The CDR3 DNA follows: TGTGCCAGCTCACCTCAGGGACAGGAAGGGTATGCTTTCTTT. Drawing the rest from reference TRBV18 and TRBJ1-1, the complete variable domain is NAGVMQNPRHLVRRRGQEARLRCSPMKGHSHVYWYRQLPEEGLKFMVYLQKENIIDESGMPKERFSAEFPKEGPSILRIQQVVRGDSAAYFCASSPQGQEGYAFFGQGTRLTVV.

The chain links TRBV5-1 to TRBJ2-3, with 7 positions matching TRBD1. V lost 5 bases and J lost 1; bases outside the gene matches: 4. CDR3 length: 14 residues. Per germline, CDR1 SGHRS and CDR2 YFSETQ. The CDR3 loop is CASRFQGGTDTQYF. CDR3 in DNA: TGCGCCAGCAGGTTTCAGGGGGGCACAGATACGCAGTATTTT. Drawing the rest from reference TRBV5-1 and TRBJ2-3, the complete variable domain is KAGVTQTPRYLIKTRGQQVTLSCSPISGHRSVSWYQQTPGQGLQFLFEYFSETQRNKGNFPGRFSGRQFSNSRSEMNVSTLELGDSALYLCASRFQGGTDTQYFGPGTRLTVL.

V is TRBV11-1 and J is TRBJ2-7, with a weak D call TRBD2 (6 bases). Germline V gene lookup returns CDR1 SGHAT and CDR2 FQDESV (reference sequence). The germline V and J ends were trimmed by 5 bases and 0 bases, with 11 bases remaining between them. The CDR3 totals 14 residues. The CDR3 region is CASSPREVSYEQYF. The CDR3 DNA reads as TGTGCCAGCAGCCCCAGGGAGGTCTCCTACGAGCAGTACTTC.

This clone was recorded only once. V gene TRBV18 combines with J gene TRBJ1-1; D is possibly TRBD1 (5 bases). Trimming removed 2 bases at V and 1 base at J, with 8 bases between. CDR3 size: 14 residues. The germline V gene encodes CDR1 KGHSH and CDR2 LQKENI. The CDR3 region has the DNA TGTGCCAGCTCACCATCTACAGGGAACACTGAAGCTTTCTTT. It codes for CASSPSTGNTEAFF.

The CDR3 nucleotides read TGTGCCAGCAGGCAGCAGGGGGGTTACGAGCAGTACTTC. It yields the protein CASRQQGGYEQYF. The gene calls are TRBV28 and TRBJ2-7, with a weak D call TRBD1 (7 bases). CDR1 MDHEN and CDR2 SYDVKM come from the germline V gene. Trimming pared 6 bases from V and 4 bases from J, leaving 13 bases between. The CDR3 contains 13 residues.

The chain has TRBV28 and TRBJ1-4; D gene uncertain. Germline V gene lookup returns CDR1 MDHEN and CDR2 SYDVKM. This CDR3 comprises 15 residues. V lost 4 bases and J 5 bases, leaving 14 bases between the germline ends. The CDR3 spells CASSWRSLANEKLFF. The CDR3 DNA is TGTGCCAGCAGTTGGAGGAGCCTAGCGAATGAAAAACTGTTTTTT.

The V and J genes are TRBV18 and TRBJ1-2; D remains ambiguous. There are 13 residues in the CDR3. CDR1 is KGHSH, CDR2 LQKENI, per germline. V was shortened by 3 bases and J by 8 bases, with 13 bases between the two germline ends. The chain's CDR3 is CASSPTAGRGYTF. For the CDR3, the DNA is TGTGCCAGCTCACCGACCGCGGGTCGCGGCTACACCTTC.

The chain has TRBV7-9 and TRBJ1-1; a weak D match, TRBD1 (6 bases). CDR3 length: 14 residues. Per the germline V gene, CDR1 is SEHNR and CDR2 is FQNEAQ (reference sequence). V was cut by 6 bases and J by 4 bases, with 15 bases left in between. CDR3 loop: CASSQEGGGTEAFF. The DNA of the CDR3 is TGTGCCAGCAGTCAGGAGGGAGGGGGCACTGAAGCTTTCTTT.

The rearrangement joins TRBV2 to TRBJ2-1; D is uncertain. The germline V gene encodes CDR1 SNHLY and CDR2 FYNNEI. V dropped 2 bases and J dropped 6 bases, with 8 bases sitting between them. The CDR3 spans 13 residues. The CDR3 region is CASSEYVGNEQFF. CDR3 sequence (DNA): TGTGCCAGCAGTGAATACGTCGGCAATGAGCAGTTCTTC.

This clone was counted between two and nine times. The genes are TRBV19 and TRBJ1-4, with D possibly being TRBD1 (5 bases). Germline lookup yields CDR1 LNHDA and CDR2 SQIVND (reference sequence). The V gene lost 3 bases and the J gene lost 0 bases, with 11 bases spanning the gap. The CDR3 sequence is 16 residues long. CDR3 DNA sequence: TGTGCCAGTAGTATCGGGACTTCTGCAACTAATGAAAAACTGTTTTTT. It is translated as CASSIGTSATNEKLFF.

This chain connects TRBV5-1 to TRBJ2-7; possibly TRBD1 for D (6 bases). Looked up from germline, CDR1 is SGHRS and CDR2 is YFSETQ. V was clipped by 0 bases and J by 0 bases, with 22 bases between them. The CDR3 runs 19 residues. The CDR3 bases are TGCGCCAGCAGCTTGGGCTTGACCCTGGGGGCCTCCTCCTCCTACGAGCAGTACTTC. As protein: CASSLGLTLGASSSYEQYF.